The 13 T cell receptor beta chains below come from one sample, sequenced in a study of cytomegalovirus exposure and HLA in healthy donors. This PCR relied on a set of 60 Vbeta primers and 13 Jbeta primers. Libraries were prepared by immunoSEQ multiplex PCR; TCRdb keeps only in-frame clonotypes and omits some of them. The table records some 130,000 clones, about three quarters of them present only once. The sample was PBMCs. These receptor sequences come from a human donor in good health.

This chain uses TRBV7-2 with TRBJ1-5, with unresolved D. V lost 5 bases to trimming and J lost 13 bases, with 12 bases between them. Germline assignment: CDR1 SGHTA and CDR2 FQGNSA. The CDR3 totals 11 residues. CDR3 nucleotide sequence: TGTGCCAGCAGCCAGGATACGCTACAGCATTTT. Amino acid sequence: CASSQDTLQHF. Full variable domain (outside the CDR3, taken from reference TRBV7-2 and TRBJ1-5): GAGVSQSPSNKVTEKGKDVELRCDPISGHTALYWYRQSLGQGLEFLIYFQGNSAPDKSGLPSDRFSAERTGGSVSTLTIQRTQQEDSAVYLCASSQDTLQHFGDGTRLSIL.

CDR3 residues: CASSQGAGGAFF. CDR3 coding DNA: TGCGCCAGCAGCCAAGGGGCAGGGGGGGCTTTCTTT. The J gene is TRBJ1-1, the V gene TRBV4-3, with TRBD1 identical over 7 bases. J gave up 11 bases and V 1 base, and 4 bases lay outside the gene matches. The CDR3 covers 12 residues. Germline V lookup: CDR1 LGHNA, CDR2 YSLEER.

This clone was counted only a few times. DNA for the CDR3: TGTGCCAGTACGCACCGACAAGTAACTAATGAAAAACTGTTTTTT. It specifies CASTHRQVTNEKLFF. The genes are TRBV19 and TRBJ1-4; D ambiguous. V dropped 7 bases and J dropped 1 base, with 13 bases sitting between them. This CDR3 has 15 amino acids. Per germline, CDR1 LNHDA and CDR2 SQIVND (reference sequence).

DNA of the CDR3: TGTGCCAAATACCCACCGGGACTAGCGGGGAGACGCTCCTACAATGAGCAGTTCTTC. Its protein is CAKYPPGLAGRRSYNEQFF. J is TRBJ2-1 and V is TRBV27; 13 bases are a match to TRBD2. CDR3 length equals 19 residues. With 10 bases clipped from V and 0 bases from J, the junction kept 15 bases outside the gene matches. The germline CDR1 and CDR2 sequences are MNHEY and SMNVEV (reference sequence).

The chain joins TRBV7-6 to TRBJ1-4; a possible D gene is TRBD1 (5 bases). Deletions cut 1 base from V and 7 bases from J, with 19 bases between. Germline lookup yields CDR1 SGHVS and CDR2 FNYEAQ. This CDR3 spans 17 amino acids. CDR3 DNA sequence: TGTGCCAGCAGCTTAGGAACCCGGGGGAAACGGGGTGAAAAACTGTTTTTT. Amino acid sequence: CASSLGTRGKRGEKLFF.

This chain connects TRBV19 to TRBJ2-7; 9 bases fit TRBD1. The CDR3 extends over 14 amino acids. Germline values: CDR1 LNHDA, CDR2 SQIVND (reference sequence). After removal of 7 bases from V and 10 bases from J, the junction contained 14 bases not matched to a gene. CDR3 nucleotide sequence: TGTGCCAGTAAGGAAGGACAGGGGCACATCGGTCAGTACTTC. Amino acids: CASKEGQGHIGQYF.

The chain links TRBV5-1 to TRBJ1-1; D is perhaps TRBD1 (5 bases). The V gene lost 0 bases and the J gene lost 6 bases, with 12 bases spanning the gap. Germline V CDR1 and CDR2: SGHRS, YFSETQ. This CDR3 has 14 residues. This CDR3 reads CASSLALQGAEAFF. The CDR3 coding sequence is TGCGCCAGCAGCTTGGCTCTCCAGGGCGCTGAAGCTTTCTTT.

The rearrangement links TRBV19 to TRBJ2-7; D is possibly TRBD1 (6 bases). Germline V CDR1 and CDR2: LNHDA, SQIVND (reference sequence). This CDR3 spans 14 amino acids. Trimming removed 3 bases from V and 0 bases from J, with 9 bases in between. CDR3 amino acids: CASSITRGSYEQYF. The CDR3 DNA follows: TGTGCCAGTAGTATCACCAGGGGCTCCTACGAGCAGTACTTC.

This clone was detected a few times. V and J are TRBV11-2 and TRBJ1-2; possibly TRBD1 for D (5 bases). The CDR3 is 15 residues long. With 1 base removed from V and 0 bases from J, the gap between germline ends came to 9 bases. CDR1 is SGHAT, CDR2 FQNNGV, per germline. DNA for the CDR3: TGTGCCAGCAGCTTAGCCCCGGGGGCTAACTATGGCTACACCTTC. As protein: CASSLAPGANYGYTF.

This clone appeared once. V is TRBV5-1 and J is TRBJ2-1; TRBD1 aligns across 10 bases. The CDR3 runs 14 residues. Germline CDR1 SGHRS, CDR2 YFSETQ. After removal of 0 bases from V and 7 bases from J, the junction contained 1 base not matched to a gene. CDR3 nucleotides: TGCGCCAGCAGCTTGGGACAGGGGGCGAATGAGCAGTTCTTC. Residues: CASSLGQGANEQFF.

The CDR3 sequence is CASSLQTDTQYF. In DNA form, the CDR3 reads TGTGCCAGCAGCTTACAAACAGATACGCAGTATTTT. V gene TRBV7-8 combines with J gene TRBJ2-3; D remains ambiguous. Germline CDR1 reads SGHVS; CDR2 reads FQNEAQ. The germline V and J ends were trimmed by 2 bases and 3 bases, with 3 bases remaining between them. The CDR3 loop spans 12 amino acids.

The CDR3 protein is CASSILATDTQYF. The CDR3 nucleotides read TGTGCCAGCAGTATACTAGCAACAGATACGCAGTATTTT. The chain carries TRBV5-6 and TRBJ2-3; D possibly corresponds to TRBD2 (6 bases). Germline-derived CDR1 and CDR2 are SGHDT and YYEEEE. V was cut by 5 bases and J by 3 bases, with 10 bases left in between. CDR3 size: 13 residues.

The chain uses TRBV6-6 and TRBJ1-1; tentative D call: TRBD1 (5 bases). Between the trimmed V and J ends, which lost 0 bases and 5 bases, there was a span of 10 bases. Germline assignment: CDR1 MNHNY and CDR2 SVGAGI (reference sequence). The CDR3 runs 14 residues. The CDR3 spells CASSYSRQGTEAFF. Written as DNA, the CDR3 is TGTGCCAGCAGTTACTCGAGGCAGGGAACTGAAGCTTTCTTT.